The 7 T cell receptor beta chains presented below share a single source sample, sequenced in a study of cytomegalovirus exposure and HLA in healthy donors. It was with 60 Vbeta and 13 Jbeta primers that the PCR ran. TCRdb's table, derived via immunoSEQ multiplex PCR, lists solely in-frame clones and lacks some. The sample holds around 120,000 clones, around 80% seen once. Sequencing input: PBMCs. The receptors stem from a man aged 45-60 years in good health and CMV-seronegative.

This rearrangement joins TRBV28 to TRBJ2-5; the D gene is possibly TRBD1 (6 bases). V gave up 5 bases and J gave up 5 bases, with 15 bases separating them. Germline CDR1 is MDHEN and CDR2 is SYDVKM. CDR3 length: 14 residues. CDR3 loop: CASSVQGNGETQYF. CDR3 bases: TGTGCCAGCAGTGTCCAGGGGAACGGGGAGACCCAGTACTTC. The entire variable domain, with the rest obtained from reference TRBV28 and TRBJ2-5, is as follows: DVKVTQSSRYLVKRTGEKVFLECVQDMDHENMFWYRQDPGLGLRLIYFSYDVKMKEKGDIPEGYSVSREKKERFSLILESASTNQTSMYLCASSVQGNGETQYFGPGTRLLVL.

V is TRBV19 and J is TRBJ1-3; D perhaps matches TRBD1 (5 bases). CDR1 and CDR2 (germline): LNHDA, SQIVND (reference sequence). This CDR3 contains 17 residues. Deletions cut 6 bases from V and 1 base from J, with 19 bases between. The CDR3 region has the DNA TGTGCCAGTAGCGACCAGGGCCGTTCGAATTCTGGAAACACCATATATTTT. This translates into CASSDQGRSNSGNTIYF.

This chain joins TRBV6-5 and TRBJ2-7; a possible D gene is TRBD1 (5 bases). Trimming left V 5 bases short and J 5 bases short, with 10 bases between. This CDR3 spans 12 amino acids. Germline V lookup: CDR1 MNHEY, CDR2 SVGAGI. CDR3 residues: CASSLQGHEQYF. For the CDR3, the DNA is TGTGCCAGCAGTCTCCAGGGTCACGAGCAGTACTTC.

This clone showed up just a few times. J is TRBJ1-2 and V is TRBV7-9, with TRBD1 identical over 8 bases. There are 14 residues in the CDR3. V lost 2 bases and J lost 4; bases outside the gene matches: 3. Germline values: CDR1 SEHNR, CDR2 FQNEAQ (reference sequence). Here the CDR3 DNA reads TGTGCCAGCAGCTTAACAGGGGGTCTCTATGGCTACACCTTC. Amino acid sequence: CASSLTGGLYGYTF.

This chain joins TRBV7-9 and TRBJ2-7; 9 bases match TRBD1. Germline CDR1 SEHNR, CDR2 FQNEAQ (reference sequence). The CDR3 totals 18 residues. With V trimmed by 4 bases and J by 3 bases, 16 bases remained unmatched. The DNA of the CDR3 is TGTGCCAGCAGCTCTACCCGGACAGGGGAAGAGGGTTACTACGAGCAGTACTTC. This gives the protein CASSSTRTGEEGYYEQYF.

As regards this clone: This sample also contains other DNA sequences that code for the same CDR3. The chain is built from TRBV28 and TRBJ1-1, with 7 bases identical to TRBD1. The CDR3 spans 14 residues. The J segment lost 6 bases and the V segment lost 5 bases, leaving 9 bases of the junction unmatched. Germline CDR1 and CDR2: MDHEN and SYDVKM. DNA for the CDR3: TGTGCCAGCAGTAACGACAGGGAACGGGCTGAAGCTTTCTTT. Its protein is CASSNDRERAEAFF.

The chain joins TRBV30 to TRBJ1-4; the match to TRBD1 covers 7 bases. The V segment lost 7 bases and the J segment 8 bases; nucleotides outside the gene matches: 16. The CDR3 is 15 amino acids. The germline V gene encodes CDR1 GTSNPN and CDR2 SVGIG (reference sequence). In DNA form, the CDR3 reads TGTGCCTTAAGAAGATACGGGACAGTAGACGAAAAACTGTTTTTT. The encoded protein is CALRRYGTVDEKLFF. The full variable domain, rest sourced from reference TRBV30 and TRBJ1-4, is SQTIHQWPATLVQPVGSPLSLECTVEGTSNPNLYWYRQAAGRGLQLLFYSVGIGQISSEVPQNLSASRPQDRQFILSSKKLLLSDSGFYLCALRRYGTVDEKLFFGSGTQLSVL.